These T cell receptor beta chains were read from a single sample in a study of blood T cell repertoires in COVID-19. The assay was immunoSEQ multiplex PCR, and TCRdb's table has in-frame clones only and misses some. The sample consists of about 140,000 clones, over 75% of them appearing once. Input material: PBMCs or T cells enriched from blood (not recorded which). These TCRs come from a woman in her fifties or sixties who had recovered from COVID-19. Each CDR3 is given with its conserved first and last residue. D genes are given only for firm matches. Clone size is given for some rows only: seen once, a few or many times, or a class if the clone is expanded.

TRBD2	TRBV5-1	TRBJ2-1	NA	TGCGCCAGCAGCTTGACGGGGGGTTCCTACAATGAGCAGTTCTTC	CASSLTGGSYNEQFF
TRBD2	TRBV14	TRBJ2-5	NA	TGTGCCAGCAGCCACCTAGCGGGGGGGCTCGTAGAGACCCAGTACTTC	CASSHLAGGLVETQYF
TRBD1	TRBV5-1	TRBJ2-2	NA	TGCGCCAGCAGCTCCGGGACAGGGGGGACCGGGGAGCTGTTTTTT	CASSSGTGGTGELFF
NA	TRBV25-1	TRBJ1-3	NA	TGTGCCAGCAGTGAGATCGGAGCGGGCTCTGGAAACACCATATATTTT	CASSEIGAGSGNTIYF
NA	TRBV6-5	TRBJ1-3	NA	TGTGCCAGCAGCCTCAGGGGCTCTGGAAACACCATATATTTT	CASSLRGSGNTIYF
NA	TRBV6-5	TRBJ1-5	NA	TGTGCCAGCAGTTTACAACGAAGTCAGCCCCAGCATTTT	CASSLQRSQPQHF
NA	TRBV10-2	TRBJ2-7	NA	TGCGCCAGCAGTGAGTCCGGGGGGCCCTCCTACGAGCAGTACTTC	CASSESGGPSYEQYF
NA	TRBV5-1	TRBJ1-1	NA	TGCGCCAGCAGCCTACCCCCCGCTGAAGCTTTCTTT	CASSLPPAEAFF
NA	TRBV6-5	TRBJ1-2	few	TGTGCCAGCAGTTATGACACAGGTGGAGGCTACACCTTC	CASSYDTGGGYTF
NA	TRBV6-5	TRBJ2-7	NA	TGTGCCAGCAGCCCAGACAACCTCTCCTACGAGCAGTACTTC	CASSPDNLSYEQYF
NA	TRBV5-1	TRBJ2-1	NA	TGCGCCAGCAGCTTGGCCGAGGTCAGGGGGACTTACAATGAGCAGTTCTTC	CASSLAEVRGTYNEQFF